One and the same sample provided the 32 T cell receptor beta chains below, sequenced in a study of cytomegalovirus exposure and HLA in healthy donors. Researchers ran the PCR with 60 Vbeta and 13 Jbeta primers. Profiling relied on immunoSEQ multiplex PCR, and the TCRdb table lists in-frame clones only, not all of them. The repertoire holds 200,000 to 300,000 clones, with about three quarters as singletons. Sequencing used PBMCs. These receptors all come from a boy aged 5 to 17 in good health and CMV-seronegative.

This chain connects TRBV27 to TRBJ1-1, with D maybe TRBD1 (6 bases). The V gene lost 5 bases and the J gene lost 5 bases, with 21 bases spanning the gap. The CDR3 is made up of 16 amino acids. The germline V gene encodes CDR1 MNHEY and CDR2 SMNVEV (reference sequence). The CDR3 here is CASSPRAWGGVTEAFF. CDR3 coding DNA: TGTGCCAGCAGTCCAAGGGCATGGGGGGGCGTAACTGAAGCTTTCTTT.

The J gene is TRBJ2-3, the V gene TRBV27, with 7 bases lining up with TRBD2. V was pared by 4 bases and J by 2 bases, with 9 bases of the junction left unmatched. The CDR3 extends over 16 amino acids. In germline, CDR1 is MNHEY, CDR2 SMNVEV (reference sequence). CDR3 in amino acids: CASSWKRDYSTDTQYF. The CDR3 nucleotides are TGTGCCAGCAGTTGGAAGCGGGACTACTCCACAGATACGCAGTATTTT.

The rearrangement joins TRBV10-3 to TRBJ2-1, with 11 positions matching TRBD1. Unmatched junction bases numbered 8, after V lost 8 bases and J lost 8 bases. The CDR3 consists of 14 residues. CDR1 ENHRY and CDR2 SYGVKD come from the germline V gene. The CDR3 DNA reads TGTGCCATCTCCCGGGACAGGGGGTACGATGAGCAGTTCTTC. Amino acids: CAISRDRGYDEQFF.

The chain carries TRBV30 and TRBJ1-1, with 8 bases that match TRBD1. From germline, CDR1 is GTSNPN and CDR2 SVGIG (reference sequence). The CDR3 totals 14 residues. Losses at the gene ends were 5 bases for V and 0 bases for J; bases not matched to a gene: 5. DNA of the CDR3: TGTGCCTGGGACAGGGGTATCATGAACACTGAAGCTTTCTTT. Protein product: CAWDRGIMNTEAFF. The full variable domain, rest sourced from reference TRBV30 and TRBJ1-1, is SQTIHQWPATLVQPVGSPLSLECTVEGTSNPNLYWYRQAAGRGLQLLFYSVGIGQISSEVPQNLSASRPQDRQFILSSKKLLLSDSGFYLCAWDRGIMNTEAFFGQGTRLTVV.

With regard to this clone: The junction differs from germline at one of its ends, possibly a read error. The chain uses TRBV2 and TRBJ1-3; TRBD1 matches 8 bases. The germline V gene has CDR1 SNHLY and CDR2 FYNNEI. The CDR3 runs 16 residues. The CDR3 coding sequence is TGTGCCAGCAGTCCGACAGGGGCGAGTCCTGGACACACCATATATTTT. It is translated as CASSPTGASPGHTIYF. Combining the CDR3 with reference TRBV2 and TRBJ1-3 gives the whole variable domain EPEVTQTPSHQVTQMGQEVILRCVPISNHLYFYWYRQILGQKVEFLVSFYNNEISEKSEIFDDQFSVERPDGSNFTLKIRSTKLEDSAMYFCASSPTGASPGHTIYFGEGSWLTVV.

The CDR3 nucleotides read TGCAGTGCATGGGACAGCTATGGCTACACCTTC. Its translation is CSAWDSYGYTF. The chain has TRBV20-1 and TRBJ1-2; 7 bases align to TRBD1. This CDR3 region has 11 residues. Trimming took 6 bases from V and 4 from J; bases not matched to a gene: 2. From germline, CDR1 is DFQATT and CDR2 SNEGSKA (reference sequence).

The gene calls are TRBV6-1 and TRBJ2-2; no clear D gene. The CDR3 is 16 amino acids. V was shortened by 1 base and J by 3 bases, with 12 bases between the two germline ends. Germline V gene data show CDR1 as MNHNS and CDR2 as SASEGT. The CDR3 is CASSEGSTRDTGELFF. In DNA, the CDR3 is TGTGCCAGCAGTGAAGGCTCTACTCGAGACACCGGGGAGCTGTTTTTT.

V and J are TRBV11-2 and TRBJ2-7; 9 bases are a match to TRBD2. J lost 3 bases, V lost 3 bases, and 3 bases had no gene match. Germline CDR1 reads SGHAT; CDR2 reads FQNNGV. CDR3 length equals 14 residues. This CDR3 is CASSLTSGDYEQYF. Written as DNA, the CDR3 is TGTGCCAGCAGCTTGACTAGCGGAGACTACGAGCAGTACTTC.

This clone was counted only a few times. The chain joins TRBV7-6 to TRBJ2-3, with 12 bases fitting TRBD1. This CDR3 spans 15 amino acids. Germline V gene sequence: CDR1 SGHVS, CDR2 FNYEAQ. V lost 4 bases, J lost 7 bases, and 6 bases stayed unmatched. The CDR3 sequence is CASSSPGQGANTQYF. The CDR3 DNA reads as TGTGCCAGCAGCTCGCCGGGACAGGGGGCTAATACGCAGTATTTT.

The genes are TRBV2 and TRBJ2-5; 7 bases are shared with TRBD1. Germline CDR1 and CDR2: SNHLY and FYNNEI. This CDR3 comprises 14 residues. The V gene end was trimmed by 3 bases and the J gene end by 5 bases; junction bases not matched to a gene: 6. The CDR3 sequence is CASSESRGKETQYF. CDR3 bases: TGTGCCAGCAGTGAGAGCAGGGGGAAGGAGACCCAGTACTTC. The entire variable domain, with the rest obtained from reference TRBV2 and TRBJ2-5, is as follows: EPEVTQTPSHQVTQMGQEVILRCVPISNHLYFYWYRQILGQKVEFLVSFYNNEISEKSEIFDDQFSVERPDGSNFTLKIRSTKLEDSAMYFCASSESRGKETQYFGPGTRLLVL.

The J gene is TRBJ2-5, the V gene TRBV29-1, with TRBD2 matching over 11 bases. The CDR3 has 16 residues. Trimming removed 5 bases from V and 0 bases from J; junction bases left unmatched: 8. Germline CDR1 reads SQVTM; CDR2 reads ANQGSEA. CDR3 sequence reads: CSVSGLAAGNQETQYF. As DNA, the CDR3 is TGCAGCGTTTCGGGACTAGCGGCAGGCAACCAAGAGACCCAGTACTTC.

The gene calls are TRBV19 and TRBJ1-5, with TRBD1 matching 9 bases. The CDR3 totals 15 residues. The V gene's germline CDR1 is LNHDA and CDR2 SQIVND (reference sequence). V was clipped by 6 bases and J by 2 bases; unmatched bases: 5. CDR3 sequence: CASSDRGIGNQPQHF. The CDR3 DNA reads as TGTGCCAGTAGCGACAGGGGGATTGGCAATCAGCCCCAGCATTTT.

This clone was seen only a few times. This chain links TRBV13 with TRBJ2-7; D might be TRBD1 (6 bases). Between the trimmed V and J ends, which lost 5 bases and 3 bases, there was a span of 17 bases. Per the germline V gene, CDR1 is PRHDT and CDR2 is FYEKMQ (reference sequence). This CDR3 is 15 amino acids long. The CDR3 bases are TGTGCCAGCAGCCCCAGAGGACAGAACCACTACGAGCAGTACTTC. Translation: CASSPRGQNHYEQYF.

CDR3 bases: TGTGCCAGTAGTATCGGCAGGGGAAACACAGATACGCAGTATTTT. Translated, it gives CASSIGRGNTDTQYF. The chain employs TRBV19 and TRBJ2-3, with a weak D call TRBD1 (6 bases). Looked up from germline, CDR1 is LNHDA and CDR2 is SQIVND (reference sequence). CDR3 length: 15 amino acids. Trimming shortened V by 3 bases and J by 2 bases, and 12 bases separated the two germline ends. The variable domain in full, completed from reference TRBV19 and TRBJ2-3, reads DGGITQSPKYLFRKEGQNVTLSCEQNLNHDAMYWYRQDPGQGLRLIYYSQIVNDFQKGDIAEGYSVSREKKESFPLTVTSAQKNPTAFYLCASSIGRGNTDTQYFGPGTRLTVL.

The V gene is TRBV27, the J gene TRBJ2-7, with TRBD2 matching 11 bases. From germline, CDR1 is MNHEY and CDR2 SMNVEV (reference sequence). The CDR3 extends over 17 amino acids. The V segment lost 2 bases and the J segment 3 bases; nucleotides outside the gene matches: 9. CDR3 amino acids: CASSLNRLAGISYEQYF. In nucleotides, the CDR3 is TGTGCCAGCAGTTTAAATAGACTAGCGGGGATAAGCTACGAGCAGTACTTC.

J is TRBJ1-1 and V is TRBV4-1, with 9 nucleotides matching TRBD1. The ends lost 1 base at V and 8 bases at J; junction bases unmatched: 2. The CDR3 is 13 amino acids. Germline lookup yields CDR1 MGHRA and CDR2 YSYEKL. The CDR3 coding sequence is TGCGCCAGCAGCCAAGTCGGGACAGGGGAAGCTTTCTTT. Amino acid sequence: CASSQVGTGEAFF.

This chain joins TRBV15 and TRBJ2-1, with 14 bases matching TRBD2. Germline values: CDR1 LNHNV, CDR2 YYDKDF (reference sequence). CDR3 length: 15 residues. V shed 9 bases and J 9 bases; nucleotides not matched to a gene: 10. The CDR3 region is CATRAGLAGAREQFF. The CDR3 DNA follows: TGTGCCACAAGAGCGGGACTAGCGGGAGCGCGTGAGCAGTTCTTC.

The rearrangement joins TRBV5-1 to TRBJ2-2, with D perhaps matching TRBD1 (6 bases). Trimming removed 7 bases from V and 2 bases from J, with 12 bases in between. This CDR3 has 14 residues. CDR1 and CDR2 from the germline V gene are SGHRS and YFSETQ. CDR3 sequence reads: CASSGTTNTGELFF. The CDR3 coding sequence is TGCGCCAGCTCCGGGACAACTAACACCGGGGAGCTGTTTTTT.

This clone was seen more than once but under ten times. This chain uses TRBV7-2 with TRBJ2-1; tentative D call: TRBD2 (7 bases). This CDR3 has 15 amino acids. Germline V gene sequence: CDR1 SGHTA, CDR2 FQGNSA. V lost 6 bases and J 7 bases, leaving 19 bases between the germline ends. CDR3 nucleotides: TGTGCCAGCAGTCCCGAGGGGGGGGAGGGAAATGAGCAGTTCTTC. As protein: CASSPEGGEGNEQFF.

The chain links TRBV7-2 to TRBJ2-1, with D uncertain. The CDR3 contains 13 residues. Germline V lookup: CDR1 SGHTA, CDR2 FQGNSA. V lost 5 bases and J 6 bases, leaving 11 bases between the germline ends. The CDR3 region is CASSASDFNEQFF. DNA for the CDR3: TGTGCCAGCAGCGCCAGTGATTTCAATGAGCAGTTCTTC.

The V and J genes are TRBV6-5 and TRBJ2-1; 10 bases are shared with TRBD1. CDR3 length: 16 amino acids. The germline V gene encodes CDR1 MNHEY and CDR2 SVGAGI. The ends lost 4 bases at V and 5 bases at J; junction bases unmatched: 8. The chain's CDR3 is CASSSPGQGLHNEQFF. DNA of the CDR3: TGTGCCAGCAGTTCCCCGGGACAGGGGTTACACAATGAGCAGTTCTTC.

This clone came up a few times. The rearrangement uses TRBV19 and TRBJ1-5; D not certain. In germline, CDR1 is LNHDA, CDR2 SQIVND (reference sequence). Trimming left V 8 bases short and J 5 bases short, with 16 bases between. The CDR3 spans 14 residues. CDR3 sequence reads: CASGPYRGDQPQHF. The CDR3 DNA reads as TGTGCCAGTGGGCCCTATCGCGGGGATCAGCCCCAGCATTTT.

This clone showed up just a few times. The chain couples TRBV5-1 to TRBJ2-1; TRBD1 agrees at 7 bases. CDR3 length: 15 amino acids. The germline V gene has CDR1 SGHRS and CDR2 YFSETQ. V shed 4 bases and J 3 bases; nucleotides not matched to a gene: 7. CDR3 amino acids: CASSVTGPLYNEQFF. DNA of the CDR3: TGCGCCAGCAGCGTGACAGGGCCTCTCTACAATGAGCAGTTCTTC.

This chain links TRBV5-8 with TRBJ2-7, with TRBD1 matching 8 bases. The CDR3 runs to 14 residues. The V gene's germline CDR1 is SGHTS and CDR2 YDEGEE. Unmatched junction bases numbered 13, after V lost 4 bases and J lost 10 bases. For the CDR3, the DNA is TGTGCCAGCAGCCTTACGGACAGGGTCGGGAGTCAGTACTTC. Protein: CASSLTDRVGSQYF.

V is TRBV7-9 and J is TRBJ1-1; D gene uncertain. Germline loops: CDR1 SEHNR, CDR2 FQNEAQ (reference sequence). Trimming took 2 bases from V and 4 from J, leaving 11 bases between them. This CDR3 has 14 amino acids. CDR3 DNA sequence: TGTGCCAGCAGCTTATACAGCGGGAGCACTGAAGCTTTCTTT. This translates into CASSLYSGSTEAFF.

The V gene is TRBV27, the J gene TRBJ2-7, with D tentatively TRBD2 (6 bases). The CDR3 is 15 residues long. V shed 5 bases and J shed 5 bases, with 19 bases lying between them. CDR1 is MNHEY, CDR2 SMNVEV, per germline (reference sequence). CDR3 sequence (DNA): TGTGCCAGCAGTCGGATGGGGGGAGGCGGGAACGAGCAGTACTTC. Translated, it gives CASSRMGGGGNEQYF.

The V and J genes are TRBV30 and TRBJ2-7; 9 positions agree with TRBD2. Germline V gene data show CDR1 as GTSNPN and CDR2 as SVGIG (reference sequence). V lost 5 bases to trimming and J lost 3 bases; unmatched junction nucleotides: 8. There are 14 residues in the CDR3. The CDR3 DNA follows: TGTGCCTGGGGTGCGGGACTAGCAGGCTACGAGCAGTACTTC. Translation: CAWGAGLAGYEQYF.

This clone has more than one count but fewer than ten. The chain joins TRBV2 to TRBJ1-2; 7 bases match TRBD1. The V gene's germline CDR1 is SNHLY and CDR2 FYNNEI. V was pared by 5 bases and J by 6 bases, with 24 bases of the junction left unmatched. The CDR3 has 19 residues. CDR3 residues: CASSPKRRDLKTGWNGYTF. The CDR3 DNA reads TGTGCCAGCAGTCCAAAAAGGAGGGACTTAAAGACAGGGTGGAATGGCTACACCTTC.

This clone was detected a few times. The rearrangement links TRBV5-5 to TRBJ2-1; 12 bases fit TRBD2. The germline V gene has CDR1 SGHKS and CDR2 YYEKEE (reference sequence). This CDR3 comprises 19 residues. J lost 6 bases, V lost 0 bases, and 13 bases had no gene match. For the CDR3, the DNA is TGTGCCAGCAGCTTGGCCTGGGCTAGCGGGAGGGCATTTGGCAATGAGCAGTTCTTC. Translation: CASSLAWASGRAFGNEQFF.

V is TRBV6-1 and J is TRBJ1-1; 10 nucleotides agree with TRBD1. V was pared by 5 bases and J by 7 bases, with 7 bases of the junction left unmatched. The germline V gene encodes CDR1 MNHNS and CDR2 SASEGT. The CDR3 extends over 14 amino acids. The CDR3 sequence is CASSSGTGESEAFF. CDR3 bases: TGTGCCAGCAGTTCCGGGACAGGGGAGAGTGAAGCTTTCTTT.

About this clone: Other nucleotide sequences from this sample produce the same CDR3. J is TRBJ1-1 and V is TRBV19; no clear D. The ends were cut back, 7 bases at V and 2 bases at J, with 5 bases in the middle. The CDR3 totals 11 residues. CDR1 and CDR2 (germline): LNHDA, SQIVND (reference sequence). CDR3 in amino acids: CASIGNTEAFF. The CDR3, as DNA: TGTGCCAGTATCGGTAACACTGAAGCTTTCTTT.

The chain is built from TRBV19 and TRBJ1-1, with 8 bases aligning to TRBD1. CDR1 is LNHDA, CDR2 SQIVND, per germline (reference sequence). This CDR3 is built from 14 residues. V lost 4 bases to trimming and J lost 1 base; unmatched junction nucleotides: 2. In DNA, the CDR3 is TGTGCCAGTAGTACAGGGGGCGGGAACACTGAAGCTTTCTTT. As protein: CASSTGGGNTEAFF.